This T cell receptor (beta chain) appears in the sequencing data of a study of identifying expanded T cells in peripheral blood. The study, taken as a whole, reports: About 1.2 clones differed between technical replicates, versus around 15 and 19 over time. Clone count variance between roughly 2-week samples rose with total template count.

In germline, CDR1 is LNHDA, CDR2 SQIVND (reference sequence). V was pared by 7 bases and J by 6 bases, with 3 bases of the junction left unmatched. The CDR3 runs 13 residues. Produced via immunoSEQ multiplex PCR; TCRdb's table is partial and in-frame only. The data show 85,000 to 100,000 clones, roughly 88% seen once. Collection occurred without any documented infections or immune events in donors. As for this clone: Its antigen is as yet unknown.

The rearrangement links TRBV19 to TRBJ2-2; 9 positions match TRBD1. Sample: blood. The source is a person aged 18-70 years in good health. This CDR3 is CASNRGRSGELFF. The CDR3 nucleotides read TGTGCCAGTAACAGGGGGCGGTCCGGGGAGCTGTTTTTT.